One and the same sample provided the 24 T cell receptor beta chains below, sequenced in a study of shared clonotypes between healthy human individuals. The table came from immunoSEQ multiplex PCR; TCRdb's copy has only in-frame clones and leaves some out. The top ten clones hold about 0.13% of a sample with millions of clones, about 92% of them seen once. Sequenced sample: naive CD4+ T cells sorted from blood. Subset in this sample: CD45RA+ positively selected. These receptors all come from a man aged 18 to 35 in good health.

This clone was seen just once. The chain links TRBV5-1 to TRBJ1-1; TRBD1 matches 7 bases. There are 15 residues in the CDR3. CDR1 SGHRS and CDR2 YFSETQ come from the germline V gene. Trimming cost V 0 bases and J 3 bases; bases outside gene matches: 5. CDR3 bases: TGCGCCAGCAGCTTGGAGGGACAGTGGTACACTGAAGCTTTCTTT. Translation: CASSLEGQWYTEAFF.

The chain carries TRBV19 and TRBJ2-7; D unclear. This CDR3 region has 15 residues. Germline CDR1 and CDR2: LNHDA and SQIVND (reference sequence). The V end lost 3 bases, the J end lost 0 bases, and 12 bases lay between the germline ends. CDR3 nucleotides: TGTGCCAGTAGTATGAGGCAGGAGCTCTCCTACGAGCAGTACTTC. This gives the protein CASSMRQELSYEQYF.

CDR3 coding DNA: TGTGCCAGCAGCTTACCACCTTCCTACGAGCAGTACTTC. Protein: CASSLPPSYEQYF. The chain joins TRBV7-2 to TRBJ2-7; D gene ambiguous. Trimming shortened V by 2 bases and J by 1 base, and 6 bases separated the two germline ends. The CDR3 is made up of 13 amino acids. CDR1 and CDR2 from the germline V gene are SGHTA and FQGNSA.

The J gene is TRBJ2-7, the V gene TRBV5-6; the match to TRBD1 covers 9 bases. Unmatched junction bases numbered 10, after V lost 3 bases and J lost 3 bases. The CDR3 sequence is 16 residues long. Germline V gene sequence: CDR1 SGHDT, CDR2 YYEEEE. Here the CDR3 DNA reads TGTGCCAGCAGCTCCGGACAGGGGTCCTCCCTCTACGAGCAGTACTTC. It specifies CASSSGQGSSLYEQYF.

This chain's CDR3 is CASSFSRGGNYGYTF. CDR3 nucleotides: TGTGCCAGCAGCTTCAGTAGGGGGGGAAACTATGGCTACACCTTC. The chain combines TRBV7-2 with TRBJ1-2; D is perhaps TRBD1 (6 bases). The CDR3 contains 15 residues. Germline CDR1 reads SGHTA; CDR2 reads FQGNSA. Between the trimmed V and J ends, which lost 3 bases and 2 bases, there was a span of 13 bases.

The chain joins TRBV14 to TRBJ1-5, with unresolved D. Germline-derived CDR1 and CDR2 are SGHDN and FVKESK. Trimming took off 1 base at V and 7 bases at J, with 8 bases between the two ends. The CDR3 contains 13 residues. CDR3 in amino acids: CASSQGPRQPQHF. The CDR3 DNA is TGTGCCAGCAGCCAAGGACCCCGGCAGCCCCAGCATTTT.

CDR3 residues: CASSVAISSTSTDTQYF. The CDR3, as DNA: TGTGCCAGCAGCGTAGCTATATCCTCAACTAGCACAGATACGCAGTATTTT. The chain couples TRBV9 to TRBJ2-3; no clear D gene. V lost 0 bases to trimming and J lost 0 bases, with 14 bases between them. Germline loops: CDR1 SGDLS, CDR2 YYNGEE. The CDR3 sequence is 17 residues long.

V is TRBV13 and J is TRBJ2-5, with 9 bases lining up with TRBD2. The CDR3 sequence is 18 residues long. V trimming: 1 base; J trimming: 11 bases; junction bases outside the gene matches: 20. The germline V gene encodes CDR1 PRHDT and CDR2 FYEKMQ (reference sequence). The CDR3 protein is CASSLAGPGVAGALGQYF. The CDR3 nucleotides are TGTGCCAGCAGCTTAGCCGGACCTGGGGTAGCGGGGGCCCTAGGGCAGTACTTC.

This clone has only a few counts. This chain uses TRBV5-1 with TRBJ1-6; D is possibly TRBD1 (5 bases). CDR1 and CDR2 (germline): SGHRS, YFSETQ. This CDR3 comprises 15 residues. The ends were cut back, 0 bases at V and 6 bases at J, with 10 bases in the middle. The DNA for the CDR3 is TGCGCCAGCAGCTTGGCCCGGGACGGTAATTCACCCCTCCACTTT. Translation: CASSLARDGNSPLHF. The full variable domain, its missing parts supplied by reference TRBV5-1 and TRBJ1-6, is KAGVTQTPRYLIKTRGQQVTLSCSPISGHRSVSWYQQTPGQGLQFLFEYFSETQRNKGNFPGRFSGRQFSNSRSEMNVSTLELGDSALYLCASSLARDGNSPLHFGNGTRLTVT.

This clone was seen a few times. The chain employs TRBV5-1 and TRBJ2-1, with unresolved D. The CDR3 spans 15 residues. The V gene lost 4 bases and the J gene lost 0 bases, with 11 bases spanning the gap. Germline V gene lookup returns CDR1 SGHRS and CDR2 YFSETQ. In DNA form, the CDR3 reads TGCGCCAGCAGCCTCGGGTATAGCTCCTACAATGAGCAGTTCTTC. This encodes CASSLGYSSYNEQFF.

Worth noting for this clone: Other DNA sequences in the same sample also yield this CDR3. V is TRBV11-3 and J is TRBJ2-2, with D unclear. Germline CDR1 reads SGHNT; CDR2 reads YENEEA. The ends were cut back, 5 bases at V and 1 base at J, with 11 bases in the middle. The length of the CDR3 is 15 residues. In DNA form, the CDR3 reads TGTGCCAGCAGCAGGAGCGACGGGAACACCGGGGAGCTGTTTTTT. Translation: CASSRSDGNTGELFF. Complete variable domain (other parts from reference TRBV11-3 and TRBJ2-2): EAGVVQSPRYKIIEKKQPVAFWCNPISGHNTLYWYLQNLGQGPELLIRYENEEAVDDSQLPKDRFSAERLKGVDSTLKIQPAELGDSAVYLCASSRSDGNTGELFFGEGSRLTVL.

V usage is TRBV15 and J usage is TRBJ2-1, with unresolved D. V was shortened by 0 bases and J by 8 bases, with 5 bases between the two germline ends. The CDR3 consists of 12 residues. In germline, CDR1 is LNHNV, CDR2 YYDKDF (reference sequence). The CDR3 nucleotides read TGTGCCACCAGCAGAGATAGGCATGAGCAGTTCTTC. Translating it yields CATSRDRHEQFF.

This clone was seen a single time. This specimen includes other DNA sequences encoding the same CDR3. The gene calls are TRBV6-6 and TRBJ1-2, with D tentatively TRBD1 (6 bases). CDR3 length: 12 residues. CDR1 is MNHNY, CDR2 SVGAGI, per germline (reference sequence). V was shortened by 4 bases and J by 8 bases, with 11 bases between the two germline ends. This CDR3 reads CASSLGGGGYTF. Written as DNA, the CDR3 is TGTGCCAGCAGTTTAGGAGGGGGGGGCTACACCTTC.

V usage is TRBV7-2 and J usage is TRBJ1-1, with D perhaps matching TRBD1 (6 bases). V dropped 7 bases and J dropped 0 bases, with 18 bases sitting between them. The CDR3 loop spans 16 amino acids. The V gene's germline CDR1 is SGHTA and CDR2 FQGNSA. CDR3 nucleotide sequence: TGTGCCAGCAATTCCTTAGGAGGACAGTTGAACACTGAAGCTTTCTTT. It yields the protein CASNSLGGQLNTEAFF.

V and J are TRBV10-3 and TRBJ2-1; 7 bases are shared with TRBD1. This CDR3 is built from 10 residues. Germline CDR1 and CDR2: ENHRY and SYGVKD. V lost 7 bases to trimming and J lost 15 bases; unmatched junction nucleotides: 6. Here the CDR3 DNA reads TGTGCCATCACCAGACAGGGAAGGTTCTTC. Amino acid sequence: CAITRQGRFF.

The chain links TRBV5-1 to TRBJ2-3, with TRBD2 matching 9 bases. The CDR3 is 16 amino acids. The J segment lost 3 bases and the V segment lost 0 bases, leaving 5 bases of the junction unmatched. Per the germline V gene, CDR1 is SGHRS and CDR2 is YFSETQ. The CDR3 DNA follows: TGCGCCAGCAGCTTGGCCTTAGCGGGGGAGACAGATACGCAGTATTTT. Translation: CASSLALAGETDTQYF.

CDR3 DNA sequence: TGTGCCAGCTCACCAGCGTCCGTTAAAGGATCACCCCTCCACTTT. Amino acids: CASSPASVKGSPLHF. The rearrangement joins TRBV18 to TRBJ1-6; D remains unclear. Germline assignment: CDR1 KGHSH and CDR2 LQKENI. The CDR3 is made up of 15 amino acids. Trimming pared 2 bases from V and 10 bases from J, leaving 15 bases between.

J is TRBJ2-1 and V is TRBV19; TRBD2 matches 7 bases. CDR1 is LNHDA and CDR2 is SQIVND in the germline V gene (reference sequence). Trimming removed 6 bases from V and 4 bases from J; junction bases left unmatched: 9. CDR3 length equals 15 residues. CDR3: CASRGPAGRYNEQFF. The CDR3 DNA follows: TGTGCCAGTAGGGGACCAGCGGGACGGTACAATGAGCAGTTCTTC. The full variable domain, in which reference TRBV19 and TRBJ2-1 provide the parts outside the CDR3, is DGGITQSPKYLFRKEGQNVTLSCEQNLNHDAMYWYRQDPGQGLRLIYYSQIVNDFQKGDIAEGYSVSREKKESFPLTVTSAQKNPTAFYLCASRGPAGRYNEQFFGPGTRLTVL.

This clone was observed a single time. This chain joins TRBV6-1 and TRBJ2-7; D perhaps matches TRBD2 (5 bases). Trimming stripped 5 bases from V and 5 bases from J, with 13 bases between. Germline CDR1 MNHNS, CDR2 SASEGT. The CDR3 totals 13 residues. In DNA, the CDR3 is TGTGCCAGCAGTCTCCCCGAGAGGGACGAGCAGTACTTC. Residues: CASSLPERDEQYF.

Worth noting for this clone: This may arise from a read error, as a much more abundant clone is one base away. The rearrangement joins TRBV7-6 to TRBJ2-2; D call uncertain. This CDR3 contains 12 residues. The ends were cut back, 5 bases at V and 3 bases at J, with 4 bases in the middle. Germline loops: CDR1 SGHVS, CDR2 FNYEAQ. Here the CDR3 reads CASSPDTGELFF. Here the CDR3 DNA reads TGTGCCAGCAGCCCCGACACCGGGGAGCTGTTTTTT.

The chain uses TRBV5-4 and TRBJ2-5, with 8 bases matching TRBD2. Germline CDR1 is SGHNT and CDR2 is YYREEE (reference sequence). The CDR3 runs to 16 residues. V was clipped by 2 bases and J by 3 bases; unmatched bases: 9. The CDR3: CASSFSRGGQKETQYF. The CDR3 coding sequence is TGTGCCAGCAGCTTTAGCCGGGGGGGCCAAAAAGAGACCCAGTACTTC.

The CDR3 here is CASSEKREQFF. CDR3 nucleotide sequence: TGTGCCAGCAGTGAAAAGCGGGAGCAGTTCTTC. The chain links TRBV6-1 to TRBJ2-1; a possible D gene is TRBD2 (5 bases). This CDR3 contains 11 residues. Trimming took off 2 bases at V and 10 bases at J, with 6 bases between the two ends. Germline CDR1 MNHNS, CDR2 SASEGT.

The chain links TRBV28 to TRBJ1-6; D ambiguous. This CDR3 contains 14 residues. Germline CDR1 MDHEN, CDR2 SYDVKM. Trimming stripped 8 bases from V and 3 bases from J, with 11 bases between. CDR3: CASDPLGYNSPLHF. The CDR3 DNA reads TGTGCCAGCGACCCTCTCGGCTATAATTCACCCCTCCACTTT.

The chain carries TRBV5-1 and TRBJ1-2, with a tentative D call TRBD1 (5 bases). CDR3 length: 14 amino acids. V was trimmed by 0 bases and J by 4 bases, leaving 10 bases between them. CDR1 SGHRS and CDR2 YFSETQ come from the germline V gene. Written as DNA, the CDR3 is TGCGCCAGCAGCTTGGGGACATCGAGCTATGGCTACACCTTC. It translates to CASSLGTSSYGYTF.